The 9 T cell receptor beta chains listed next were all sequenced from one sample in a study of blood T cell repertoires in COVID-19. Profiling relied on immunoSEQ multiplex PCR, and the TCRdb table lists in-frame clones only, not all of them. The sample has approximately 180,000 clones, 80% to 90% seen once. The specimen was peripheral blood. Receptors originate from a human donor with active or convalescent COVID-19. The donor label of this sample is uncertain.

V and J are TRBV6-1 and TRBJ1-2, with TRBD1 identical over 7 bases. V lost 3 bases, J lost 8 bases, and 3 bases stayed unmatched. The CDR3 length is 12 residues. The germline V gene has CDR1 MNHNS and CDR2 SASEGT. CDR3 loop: CASSENRGGYTF. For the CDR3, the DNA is TGTGCCAGCAGTGAGAACAGGGGCGGCTACACCTTC.

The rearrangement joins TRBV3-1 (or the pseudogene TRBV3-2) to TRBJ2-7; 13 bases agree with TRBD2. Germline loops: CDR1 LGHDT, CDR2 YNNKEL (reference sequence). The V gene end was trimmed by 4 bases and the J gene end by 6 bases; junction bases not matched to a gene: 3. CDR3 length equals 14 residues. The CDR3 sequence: CASSPGTSGVEQYF. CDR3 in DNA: TGTGCCAGCAGCCCCGGGACTAGCGGGGTCGAGCAGTACTTC.

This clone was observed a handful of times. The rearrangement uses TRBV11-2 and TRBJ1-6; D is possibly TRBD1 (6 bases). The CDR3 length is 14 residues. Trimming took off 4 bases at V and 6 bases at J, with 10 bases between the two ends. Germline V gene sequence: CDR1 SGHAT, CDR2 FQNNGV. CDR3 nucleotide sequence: TGTGCCAGCAGCTCCGACAGGATTAATTCACCCCTCCACTTT. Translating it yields CASSSDRINSPLHF.

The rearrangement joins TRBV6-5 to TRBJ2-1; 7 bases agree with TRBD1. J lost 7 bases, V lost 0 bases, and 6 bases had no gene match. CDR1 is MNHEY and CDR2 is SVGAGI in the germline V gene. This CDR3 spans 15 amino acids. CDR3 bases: TGTGCCAGCAGTTACTCGAGGGGGCTGGGTAATGAGCAGTTCTTC. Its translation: CASSYSRGLGNEQFF.

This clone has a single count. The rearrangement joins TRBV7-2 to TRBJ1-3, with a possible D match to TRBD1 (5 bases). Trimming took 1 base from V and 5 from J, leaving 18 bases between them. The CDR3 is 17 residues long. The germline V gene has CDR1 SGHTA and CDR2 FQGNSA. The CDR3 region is CASSLVRTNVERNTIYF. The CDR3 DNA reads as TGTGCCAGCAGCTTAGTGAGGACAAACGTGGAAAGAAACACCATATATTTT.

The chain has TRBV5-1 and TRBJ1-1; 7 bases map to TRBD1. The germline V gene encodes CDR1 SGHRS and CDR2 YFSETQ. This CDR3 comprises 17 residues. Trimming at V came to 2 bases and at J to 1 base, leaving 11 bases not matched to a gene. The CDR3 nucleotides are TGCGCCAGCAGCTTACTTGGGACAGCCAAGAAGAACACTGAAGCTTTCTTT. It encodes CASSLLGTAKKNTEAFF.

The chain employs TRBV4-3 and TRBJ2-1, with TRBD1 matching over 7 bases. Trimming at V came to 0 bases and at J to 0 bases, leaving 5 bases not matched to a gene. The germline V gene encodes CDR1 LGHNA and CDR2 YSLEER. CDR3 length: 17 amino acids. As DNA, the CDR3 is TGCGCCAGCAGCCAAGATCCGACAGGGAGCTCCTACAATGAGCAGTTCTTC. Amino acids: CASSQDPTGSSYNEQFF.

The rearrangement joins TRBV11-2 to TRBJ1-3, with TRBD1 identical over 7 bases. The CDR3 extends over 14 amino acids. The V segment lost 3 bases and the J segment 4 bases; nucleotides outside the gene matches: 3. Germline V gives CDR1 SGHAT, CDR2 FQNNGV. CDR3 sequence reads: CASSFLDRGNTIYF. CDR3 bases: TGTGCCAGCAGCTTCCTGGACAGGGGAAACACCATATATTTT.

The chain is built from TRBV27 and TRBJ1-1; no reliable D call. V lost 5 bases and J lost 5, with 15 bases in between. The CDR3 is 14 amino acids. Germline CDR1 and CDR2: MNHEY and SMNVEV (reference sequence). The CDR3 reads CASSLFGLGTEAFF. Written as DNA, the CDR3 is TGTGCCAGCAGTCTATTCGGACTGGGAACTGAAGCTTTCTTT.